The 26 T cell receptor beta chains below come from one sample, sequenced in a study of blood T cell repertoires in COVID-19. The data were produced by immunoSEQ multiplex PCR, yet TCRdb's version contains in-frame clones alone and is incomplete. This table holds about 320,000 clones, 87% found once. Sequencing used PBMCs or T cells enriched from blood (not recorded which). The receptors were gathered from a woman younger than 30 who had recovered from COVID-19.

The chain joins TRBV27 to TRBJ2-7; 7 bases fit TRBD1. Looked up from germline, CDR1 is MNHEY and CDR2 is SMNVEV (reference sequence). The CDR3 is 14 amino acids. The J segment lost 3 bases and the V segment lost 3 bases, leaving 5 bases of the junction unmatched. The CDR3 nucleotides are TGTGCCAGCAGTTTCCGAAGACAGGGCTACGAGCAGTACTTC. Translation gives CASSFRRQGYEQYF.

CDR3 in amino acids: CSGVAIDSLSYNEQFF. The CDR3, as DNA: TGCAGCGGGGTCGCTATTGACTCCCTCTCCTACAATGAGCAGTTCTTC. The genes are TRBV29-1 and TRBJ2-1; D unclear. Germline V gene lookup returns CDR1 SQVTM and CDR2 ANQGSEA. Trimming removed 7 bases from V and 0 bases from J, with 19 bases in between. CDR3 length: 16 amino acids.

V gene TRBV12-3 or TRBV12-4 combines with J gene TRBJ2-1; maybe TRBD2 (6 bases). The V end lost 4 bases, the J end lost 10 bases, and 14 bases lay between the germline ends. The CDR3 length is 13 residues. CDR3 bases: TGTGCCAGCAGTTCCCGACTAGTCCGAGAGCAGTTCTTC. Translation gives CASSSRLVREQFF.

The rearrangement joins TRBV27 to TRBJ1-6; possibly TRBD1 for D (6 bases). This CDR3 contains 15 residues. V was pared by 2 bases and J by 3 bases, with 8 bases between. Germline V gene data show CDR1 as MNHEY and CDR2 as SMNVEV (reference sequence). The CDR3 protein is CASSLTRGYNSPLHF. As DNA, the CDR3 is TGTGCCAGCAGTTTAACCAGGGGCTATAATTCACCCCTCCACTTT.

V is TRBV18 and J is TRBJ1-2, with D unclear. The CDR3 has 15 residues. Germline V CDR1 and CDR2: KGHSH, LQKENI. V shed 8 bases and J shed 4 bases, with 20 bases lying between them. Here the CDR3 reads CASHQKERAIYGYTF. The DNA of the CDR3 is TGTGCCAGCCACCAAAAAGAGAGGGCGATCTATGGCTACACCTTC.

This chain links TRBV28 with TRBJ1-1; possibly TRBD1 for D (5 bases). This CDR3 spans 14 amino acids. Germline CDR1 and CDR2: MDHEN and SYDVKM. Trimming took 3 bases from V and 3 from J, leaving 11 bases between them. The CDR3, as DNA: TGTGCCAGCAGTTTGACAGACCTCCACACTGAAGCTTTCTTT. It encodes CASSLTDLHTEAFF.

The chain links TRBV14 to TRBJ2-3; the match to TRBD2 covers 7 bases. J gave up 3 bases and V 4 bases, and 13 bases lay outside the gene matches. Per germline, CDR1 SGHDN and CDR2 FVKESK. The CDR3 is made up of 17 amino acids. CDR3 DNA sequence: TGTGCCAGCAGCCTCACCCCGCGGGGGAGTGCTACAGATACGCAGTATTTT. It is translated as CASSLTPRGSATDTQYF.

This chain joins TRBV12-3 or TRBV12-4 and TRBJ2-7; D unresolved. CDR3 length: 13 residues. The V gene lost 3 bases and the J gene lost 7 bases, with 13 bases spanning the gap. CDR3 sequence: CASSFGVIREQYF. The DNA of the CDR3 is TGTGCCAGCAGTTTTGGAGTCATTAGGGAGCAGTACTTC.

The chain couples TRBV30 to TRBJ1-2, with TRBD1 matching over 8 bases. With 3 bases clipped from V and 6 bases from J, the junction kept 0 bases outside the gene matches. The CDR3 is 11 amino acids. The germline V gene encodes CDR1 GTSNPN and CDR2 SVGIG (reference sequence). CDR3 amino acids: CAWRTGDGYTF. In DNA form, the CDR3 reads TGTGCCTGGAGGACAGGGGATGGCTACACCTTC.

The V gene is TRBV7-3, the J gene TRBJ2-2; 11 nucleotides agree with TRBD2. In germline, CDR1 is SGHTA, CDR2 FQGTGA. The CDR3 runs to 16 residues. Trimming at V came to 7 bases and at J to 4 bases, leaving 8 bases not matched to a gene. The CDR3 bases are TGTGCCAGCACCACCATAGCGGGAGGGGGCACCGGGGAGCTGTTTTTT. Protein: CASTTIAGGGTGELFF.

This clone occurred a few times. The chain uses TRBV4-1 and TRBJ1-5; 8 bases agree with TRBD1. CDR3 length equals 18 residues. Germline CDR1 reads MGHRA; CDR2 reads YSYEKL. Trimming at V came to 5 bases and at J to 2 bases, leaving 14 bases not matched to a gene. CDR3 protein: CASSEVNLVDRGNQPQHF. The CDR3 nucleotides are TGCGCCAGCAGCGAGGTTAATCTGGTGGACAGGGGCAATCAGCCCCAGCATTTT.

The CDR3 sequence: CASSIFQAPLFGNEQFF. The DNA of the CDR3 is TGTGCCAGTAGTATTTTTCAGGCCCCTCTCTTTGGCAATGAGCAGTTCTTC. The rearrangement uses TRBV19 and TRBJ2-1; D unclear. V was shortened by 3 bases and J by 6 bases, with 21 bases between the two germline ends. Germline lookup yields CDR1 LNHDA and CDR2 SQIVND (reference sequence). This CDR3 has 17 amino acids.

V gene TRBV28 combines with J gene TRBJ2-1; D unclear. This CDR3 is 13 amino acids long. Trimming removed 5 bases at V and 0 bases at J, with 5 bases between. Germline V CDR1 and CDR2: MDHEN, SYDVKM. CDR3 sequence: CASSPSSYNEQFF. The CDR3 DNA is TGTGCCAGCAGTCCGAGCTCCTACAATGAGCAGTTCTTC.

Here the CDR3 DNA reads TGTGCCAGCAGCTTCACTAGCGGGAGTCTGTACAATGAGCAGTTCTTC. The encoded protein is CASSFTSGSLYNEQFF. The rearrangement links TRBV7-3 to TRBJ2-1; TRBD2 matches at 11 bases. Germline V gene sequence: CDR1 SGHTA, CDR2 FQGTGA. The CDR3 sequence is 16 residues long. V shed 3 bases, J shed 4 bases, and the junction held 5 bases outside the gene matches.

V gene TRBV18 combines with J gene TRBJ2-7, with D possibly TRBD2 on 6 matching bases. Germline CDR1 is KGHSH and CDR2 is LQKENI. CDR3 length equals 14 residues. Trimming stripped 3 bases from V and 6 bases from J, with 15 bases between. In DNA form, the CDR3 reads TGTGCCAGCTCACCGGGACTCACCGGGGGCGAGCAGTACTTC. It translates to CASSPGLTGGEQYF.

The V and J genes are TRBV11-3 and TRBJ2-1, with 8 nucleotides matching TRBD2. This CDR3 contains 16 residues. The germline gives CDR1 SGHNT, CDR2 YENEEA. J gave up 8 bases and V 1 base, and 10 bases lay outside the gene matches. CDR3 nucleotides: TGTGCCAGCAGCTTAGCGGAGTCGGGAGGGCCCTATGAGCAGTTCTTC. This translates into CASSLAESGGPYEQFF.

The chain employs TRBV2 and TRBJ1-4; 8 nucleotides match TRBD1. CDR1 is SNHLY and CDR2 is FYNNEI in the germline V gene. J lost 3 bases, V lost 9 bases, and 6 bases had no gene match. The CDR3 sequence is 14 residues long. Here the CDR3 reads CASDRGQANEKLFF. CDR3 DNA sequence: TGTGCCAGTGACAGGGGTCAGGCTAATGAAAAACTGTTTTTT.

The V and J genes are TRBV6-4 and TRBJ2-7; 9 nucleotides line up with TRBD2. The V gene's germline CDR1 is MRHNA and CDR2 SNTAGT. The CDR3 contains 19 residues. The V segment lost 0 bases and the J segment 3 bases; nucleotides outside the gene matches: 15. CDR3: CASSDSTAGGPLFGYEQYF. In DNA, the CDR3 is TGTGCCAGCAGTGACTCGACGGCGGGAGGGCCATTATTCGGCTACGAGCAGTACTTC.

The rearrangement links TRBV19 to TRBJ1-5; D may be TRBD1 (6 bases). CDR3 length: 14 amino acids. Germline values: CDR1 LNHDA, CDR2 SQIVND (reference sequence). V was clipped by 7 bases and J by 6 bases, with 16 bases between them. CDR3 nucleotide sequence: TGTGCCAGTAAATTGGGGGGGCAAGCTCAGCCCCAGCATTTT. Its translation is CASKLGGQAQPQHF.

The V call is TRBV12-5, the J call TRBJ1-5, with 9 bases lining up with TRBD1. The J segment lost 7 bases and the V segment lost 6 bases, leaving 1 base of the junction unmatched. The CDR3 has 12 residues. The germline gives CDR1 LGHNT, CDR2 FRNRAP. This chain's CDR3 is CASGQGAQPQHF. The CDR3 DNA sequence: TGTGCTAGTGGACAGGGGGCACAGCCCCAGCATTTT.

This clone showed up just once. V and J are TRBV7-6 and TRBJ2-1; 13 bases are a match to TRBD2. After removal of 3 bases from V and 6 bases from J, the junction contained 2 bases not matched to a gene. CDR1 is SGHVS, CDR2 FNYEAQ, per germline. The CDR3 sequence is 15 residues long. The CDR3 DNA is TGTGCCAGCAGCTTTGGACTAGCGGGAGTCAATGAGCAGTTCTTC. Translated: CASSFGLAGVNEQFF. Full variable domain (remainder filled in from reference TRBV7-6 and TRBJ2-1): GAGVSQSPRYKVTKRGQDVALRCDPISGHVSLYWYRQALGQGPEFLTYFNYEAQQDKSGLPNDRFSAERPEGSISTLTIQRTEQRDSAMYRCASSFGLAGVNEQFFGPGTRLTVL.

This sequence joins TRBV15 and TRBJ2-3; D gene unclear. Germline V gives CDR1 LNHNV, CDR2 YYDKDF (reference sequence). V was pared by 0 bases and J by 2 bases, with 9 bases between. CDR3 length: 15 amino acids. CDR3 coding DNA: TGTGCCACCAGCAGAGATGGGCTCTCCACAGATACGCAGTATTTT. Translating it yields CATSRDGLSTDTQYF.

Here the CDR3 reads CASSLTAGGAYEQYF. The CDR3 coding sequence is TGTGCCAGCAGCTTAACGGCGGGAGGAGCCTACGAGCAGTACTTC. The chain has TRBV7-3 and TRBJ2-7; 8 bases agree with TRBD2. V lost 0 bases to trimming and J lost 2 bases; unmatched junction nucleotides: 3. The V gene's germline CDR1 is SGHTA and CDR2 FQGTGA. CDR3 length: 15 residues.

With respect to this clone: Other DNA sequences from this sample encode an identical CDR3 as well. This sequence joins TRBV9 and TRBJ1-1, with 7 bases fitting TRBD1. From germline, CDR1 is SGDLS and CDR2 YYNGEE. The CDR3 totals 14 residues. V was clipped by 0 bases and J by 1 base; unmatched bases: 0. CDR3 in amino acids: CASSVGTGNTEAFF. CDR3 bases: TGTGCCAGCAGCGTAGGGACAGGGAACACTGAAGCTTTCTTT.

The chain joins TRBV28 to TRBJ1-1; D gene ambiguous. This CDR3 contains 11 residues. The V and J ends lost 8 bases and 6 bases respectively, with 10 bases between them. CDR1 MDHEN and CDR2 SYDVKM come from the germline V gene. CDR3 in DNA: TGTGCCAGCCAGTCATATGCTGAAGCTTTCTTT. Encoded protein: CASQSYAEAFF.

V is TRBV9 and J is TRBJ1-2; a weak D match, TRBD1 (5 bases). Trimming removed 4 bases from V and 7 bases from J, with 23 bases in between. The CDR3 extends over 16 amino acids. Germline CDR1 SGDLS, CDR2 YYNGEE. The CDR3 spells CASSSRTGTEGPGYTF. The CDR3 DNA follows: TGTGCCAGCAGCTCACGAACCGGGACGGAGGGACCTGGCTACACCTTC.